This T cell receptor beta chain comes out of a study of early T cells in non-severe SARS-CoV-2 infection. Study as a whole: Unsorted whole-blood RNA was sequenced in bulk, leaving chains unpaired.

Study-wide results and caveats: The study's VDJdb matching favored anti-spike CD8 responses and missed private and CD4 specificities.

Individually, cDNA molecules had unique molecular identifiers attached to them. TCRdb re-derived calls from the 5' RACE reads in MiXCR, one entry per CDR3 protein. The table has some 96,000 distinct CDR3 sequences, 14% to 15% seen once. As for this clonotype: Its antigen is unknown.

The CDR3 loop spans 13 amino acids. Trimming removed 7 bases from V and 0 bases from J, with 7 bases in between. CDR1 and CDR2 from the germline V gene are SNHLY and FYNNEI. The chain combines TRBV2 with TRBJ2-1, with unresolved D. This sequence originates from an adult who was a healthcare worker with PCR-confirmed SARS-CoV-2 infection or an uninfected control (not recorded which). Specimen: whole blood. For the CDR3, the DNA is TGTGCCAGCAAGGTAGGCTCCTACAATGAGCAGTTCTTC. Residues: CASKVGSYNEQFF.